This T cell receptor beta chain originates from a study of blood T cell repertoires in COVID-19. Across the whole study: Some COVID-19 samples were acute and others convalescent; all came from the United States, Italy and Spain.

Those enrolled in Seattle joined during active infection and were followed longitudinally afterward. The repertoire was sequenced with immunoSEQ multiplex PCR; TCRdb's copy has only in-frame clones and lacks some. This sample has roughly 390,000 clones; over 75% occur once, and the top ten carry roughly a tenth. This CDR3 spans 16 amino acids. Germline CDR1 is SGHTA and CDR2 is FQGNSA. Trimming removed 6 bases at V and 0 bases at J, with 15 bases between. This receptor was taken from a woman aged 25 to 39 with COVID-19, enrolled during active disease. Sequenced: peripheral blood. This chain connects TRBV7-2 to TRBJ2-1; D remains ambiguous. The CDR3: CASSSMTYGSYNEQFF. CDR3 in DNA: TGTGCCAGCAGTTCCATGACTTACGGCTCCTACAATGAGCAGTTCTTC.